Sequencing of this T cell receptor beta chain was carried out in a study of control samples from healthy donors and cancer patients. Method: immunoSEQ multiplex PCR; TCRdb's copy keeps in-frame clones and lacks some. The sample comprises around 100,000 clones, roughly 88% of which are singletons, and around an eighth rests with the top ten. This clone was picked up one time. Trimming pared 1 base from V and 3 bases from J, leaving 7 bases between. Looked up from germline, CDR1 is SGHVS and CDR2 is FQNEAQ. The CDR3 runs to 13 residues. This chain uses TRBV7-8 with TRBJ2-7; possible D gene TRBD2, 6 bases. Input material: blood. The origin of this receptor is a man aged 25 to 40 in good health. The CDR3 region is CASSLGGLYEQYF. The CDR3 bases are TGTGCCAGCAGCTTAGGGGGACTCTACGAGCAGTACTTC.